Here is one T cell receptor beta chain with its context. This clonotype came up many times. Its antigen remains undetermined. No base quality values were provided; no much bigger clone lies one nucleotide off. This beta chain lies outside the target of a library built for alpha chains; its clone size means little. These data belong to a study of spatial heterogeneity in lung cancer (dated by TCRdb to about 2019). Background for the entire study: More beta-chain than alpha-chain transcripts were consistently detected, likely reflecting higher beta-chain transcript abundance. In tumor regions, TCR transcript counts showed a strong correlation with a T cell transcriptional module score from matched bulk RNA-seq. In the raw uncorrected reads, each unique combination of TCR and UMI appeared more than ten times on average. In non-small cell lung cancer, the study made a quantitative comparison of TCR alpha and beta repertoires among multiple tumor regions, matched nontumor lung and blood. Nonsynonymous mutation counts, determined by whole-exome sequencing of tumor tissue, were related to features of the TCR repertoire. At surgery, over 200 tumor regions, around 67 matched nontumor lung samples and more than 50 PBMC samples were TCR-sequenced for both alpha and beta chains.

The time point tag for this specimen amounts to: sample taken at primary tumor resection. Samples were obtained from approximately 72 patients with early-stage, untreated non-small cell lung cancer from the lung TRACERx cohort. TCR sequencing used whole RNA extracted from tumor and nontumor lung tissue, or from cryopreserved PBMC samples, without cell sorting. A patient was chosen for TCR sequencing only when enough RNA was available from at least two tumor regions. A lung pathologist reviewed the tumor and adjacent nontumor lung specimens before the specimens were selected. Library generation was performed with 5' RACE. Sequencer: NextSeq 500. To allow correction of PCR and sequencing errors, the TCR library protocol tagged every TCR cDNA molecule with a unique molecular identifier. On the study's bioinformatics: TCR identification, UMI-based error correction and CDR3 extraction were all carried out with Decombinator tools. TCRs above a frequency of 2 per 1,000, corresponding to the top 1% of the tumor frequency distribution, were defined as expanded. Expanded tumor TCRs were classed as regional if statistically deemed absent (corrected P<0.05) from at least one tumor region, otherwise ubiquitous. Rényi diversity was computed with the R vegan package after subsampling each repertoire 100 times to 5,000 TCRs. To build CDR3 similarity networks, amino acid triplet string-kernel similarity was used, and CDR3s were connected when their pairwise similarity was above 0.82. TCRdb itself trimmed the public reads at Q25 with fastp, ran MiXCR and retained productive beta chains. Rows with one shared CDR3 protein collapse into an entry with the most common genes and DNA. These V and J calls are TCRdb output, not the study's own analysis. The sample table shows 9,500 to 12,000 distinct CDR3 sequences, and about 8% are seen once. Clones ranked in the top ten supply around a fifth of the sample.

Study-wide findings and limitations: Counts of ubiquitous and regional expanded TCRs correlated with counts of ubiquitous and regional nonsynonymous mutations, respectively. TCR-seq was estimated to cover only roughly 6.8% of tumor T cells for alpha chains and roughly 14% for beta chains. The tumor nonsynonymous mutation count correlated with the number of expanded intratumoral alpha and beta TCRs. Confirming at a functional level the hypothesis that regional TCRs recognize regional mutations was considered to require additional single-cell paired TCR alpha and beta sequencing.

From the germline V gene (reference sequence), CDR1 is MNHEY and CDR2 is SMNVEV. The CDR3 measures 13 amino acids from cysteine to phenylalanine. CDR3 DNA is the only sequence kept; it has 39 bases, read in frame from the first base. V and J are truncated by 2 bases and 5 bases respectively, leaving an intervening sequence of 9 bases. The rearrangement joined TRBV27 to TRBJ1-1, with no reliable assignment of the D segment. The clonotype was recovered from a female donor with early-stage non-small cell lung cancer. The sample in question was lung tumor tissue, obtained at surgery. The CDR3 in this case is CASSLKETTEAFF. The DNA is TGTGCCAGCAGTTTAAAGGAGACTACTGAAGCTTTCTTT.